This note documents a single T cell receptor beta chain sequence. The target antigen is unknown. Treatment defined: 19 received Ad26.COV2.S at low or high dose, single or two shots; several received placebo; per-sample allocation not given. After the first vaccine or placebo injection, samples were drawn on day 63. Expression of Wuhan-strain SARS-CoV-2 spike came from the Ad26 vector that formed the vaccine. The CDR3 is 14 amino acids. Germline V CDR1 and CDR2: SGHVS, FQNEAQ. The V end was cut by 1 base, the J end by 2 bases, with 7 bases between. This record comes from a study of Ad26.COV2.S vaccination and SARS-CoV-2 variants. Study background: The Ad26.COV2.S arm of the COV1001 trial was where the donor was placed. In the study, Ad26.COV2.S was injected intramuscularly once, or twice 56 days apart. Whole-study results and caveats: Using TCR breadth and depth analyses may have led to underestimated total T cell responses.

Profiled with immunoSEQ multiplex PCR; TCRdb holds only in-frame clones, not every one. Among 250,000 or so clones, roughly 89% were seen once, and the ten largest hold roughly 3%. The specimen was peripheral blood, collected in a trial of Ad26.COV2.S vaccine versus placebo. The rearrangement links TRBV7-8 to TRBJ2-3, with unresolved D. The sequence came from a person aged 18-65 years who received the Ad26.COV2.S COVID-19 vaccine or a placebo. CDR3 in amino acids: CASSLGADTDTQYF. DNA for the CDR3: TGTGCCAGCAGCTTAGGAGCAGACACAGATACGCAGTATTTT.